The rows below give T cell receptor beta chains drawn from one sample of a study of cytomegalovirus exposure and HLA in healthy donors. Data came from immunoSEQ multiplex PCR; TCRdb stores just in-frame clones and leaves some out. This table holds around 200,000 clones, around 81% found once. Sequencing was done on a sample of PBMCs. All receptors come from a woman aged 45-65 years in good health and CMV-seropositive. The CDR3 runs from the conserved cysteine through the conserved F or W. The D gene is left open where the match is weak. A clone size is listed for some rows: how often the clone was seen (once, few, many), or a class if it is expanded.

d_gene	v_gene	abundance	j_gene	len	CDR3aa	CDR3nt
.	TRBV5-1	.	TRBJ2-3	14	CASNQGPSTDTQYF	TGCGCCAGCAATCAGGGCCCAAGCACAGATACGCAGTATTTT
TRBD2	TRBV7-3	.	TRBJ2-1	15	CASSLGLAAYNEQFF	TGTGCCAGCAGCTTGGGACTAGCAGCCTACAATGAGCAGTTCTTC
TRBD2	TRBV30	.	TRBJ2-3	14	CAWTSGGLTDTQYF	TGTGCCTGGACTAGCGGGGGACTCACAGATACGCAGTATTTT
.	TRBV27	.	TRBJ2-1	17	CASSLYQATPTYNEQFF	TGTGCCAGCAGTTTGTACCAAGCGACCCCTACCTACAATGAGCAGTTCTTC
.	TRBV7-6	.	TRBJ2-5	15	CASSPSERGWETQYF	TGTGCCAGCAGCCCATCGGAACGGGGTTGGGAGACCCAGTACTTC
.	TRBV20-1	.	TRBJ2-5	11	CSALRQETQYF	TGCAGTGCATTGAGGCAAGAGACCCAGTACTTC
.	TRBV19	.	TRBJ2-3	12	CASSILRDTQYF	TGTGCCAGTAGTATCCTTCGGGATACGCAGTATTTT
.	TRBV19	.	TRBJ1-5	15	CASTAQGKQDQPQHF	TGTGCCAGTACCGCACAGGGCAAGCAAGATCAGCCCCAGCATTTT
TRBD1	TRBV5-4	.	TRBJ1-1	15	CASSSPGTDMDEAFF	TGTGCCAGCAGCTCCCCCGGGACAGACATGGATGAAGCTTTCTTT
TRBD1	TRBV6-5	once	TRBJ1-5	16	CASSSHGQGIRQPQHF	TGTGCCAGCAGTTCACACGGACAGGGGATCCGGCAGCCCCAGCATTTT
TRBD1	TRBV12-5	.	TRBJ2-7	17	CASGLGLGQGVPHEQYF	TGTGCTAGTGGTTTGGGCCTCGGACAGGGGGTCCCCCACGAGCAGTACTTC
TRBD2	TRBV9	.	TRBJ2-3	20	CASRGGGAGDGWVSTDTQYF	TGTGCCAGCAGGGGAGGTGGAGCGGGGGATGGTTGGGTGAGCACAGATACGCAGTATTTT
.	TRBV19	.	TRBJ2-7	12	CASRGVNYEQYF	TGTGCCAGTAGAGGAGTCAACTACGAGCAGTACTTC
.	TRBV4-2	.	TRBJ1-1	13	CASSPGVLTEAFF	TGTGCCAGCAGCCCAGGGGTACTCACTGAAGCTTTCTTT
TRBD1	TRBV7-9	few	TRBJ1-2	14	CASSSDRGHYGYTF	TGTGCCAGCAGCTCAGACAGGGGGCACTATGGCTACACCTTC
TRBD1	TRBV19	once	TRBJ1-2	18	CASDYGTGGRGSPWGYTF	TGTGCCAGTGACTACGGGACAGGGGGACGGGGATCTCCCTGGGGCTACACCTTC